Following are 8 T cell receptor beta chains from one sample sequenced in a study of T cell responses to AZD1222 COVID-19 vaccine. Sequencing was performed with immunoSEQ multiplex PCR; in TCRdb, only in-frame clones are kept and a portion is missing. The table records 85,000 to 95,000 clones, about 88% of them present only once. The specimen was peripheral blood, collected 28 days after the second AZD1222 dose. These receptors originate from an adult who received the AZD1222 COVID-19 vaccine.

The V call is TRBV27, the J call TRBJ1-6; D is uncertain. Germline-derived CDR1 and CDR2 are MNHEY and SMNVEV (reference sequence). V gave up 3 bases and J gave up 9 bases, with 15 bases separating them. CDR3 length: 15 residues. This CDR3 reads CASSLGASKRSPLHF. CDR3 in DNA: TGTGCCAGCAGTTTGGGTGCCAGCAAACGTTCACCCCTCCACTTT.

This chain links TRBV12-3 or TRBV12-4 with TRBJ1-2, with a weak D call TRBD1 (6 bases). V lost 11 bases and J 0 bases, leaving 10 bases between the germline ends. The CDR3 is 12 amino acids. The CDR3 spells CAAWGPNYGYTF. The CDR3 region has the DNA TGTGCCGCGTGGGGGCCTAACTATGGCTACACCTTC.

V usage is TRBV16 and J usage is TRBJ1-5; 8 bases line up with TRBD1. V lost 3 bases, J lost 5 bases, and 3 bases stayed unmatched. The CDR3 contains 14 residues. CDR1 KGHSY and CDR2 FQNENV come from the germline V gene. CDR3 protein: CASSHGQGYQPQHF. As DNA, the CDR3 is TGTGCCAGCAGCCACGGACAGGGCTATCAGCCCCAGCATTTT.

The gene calls are TRBV27 and TRBJ1-5; 10 bases fit TRBD1. The trim removed 8 bases at V and 7 bases at J, leaving 11 bases unmatched. CDR3 length: 15 residues. Germline V gene sequence: CDR1 MNHEY, CDR2 SMNVEV (reference sequence). The CDR3 nucleotides read TGTGCCAGCGAAGCGAGACAGGGGGCCGGCCAGCCCCAGCATTTT. Translating it yields CASEARQGAGQPQHF.

The chain couples TRBV28 to TRBJ2-7; tentative D call: TRBD1 (6 bases). There are 15 residues in the CDR3. CDR1 and CDR2 from the germline V gene are MDHEN and SYDVKM. The ends were cut back, 4 bases at V and 2 bases at J, with 15 bases in the middle. CDR3 nucleotides: TGTGCCAGCAGTTCCCTTAACAGGGCCCCCTACGAGCAGTACTTC. It specifies CASSSLNRAPYEQYF.

This rearrangement joins TRBV2 to TRBJ1-5; 7 bases match TRBD1. This CDR3 contains 15 residues. Germline V CDR1 and CDR2: SNHLY, FYNNEI. After removal of 5 bases from V and 5 bases from J, the junction contained 9 bases not matched to a gene. As DNA, the CDR3 is TGTGCCAGCAGTAGTAATACAGGGGATGATCAGCCCCAGCATTTT. Its protein product is CASSSNTGDDQPQHF.

The chain employs TRBV9 and TRBJ1-3, with D unclear. Deletions cut 3 bases from V and 7 bases from J, with 8 bases between. The CDR3 is 12 residues long. In germline, CDR1 is SGDLS, CDR2 YYNGEE. Here the CDR3 reads CASSGGGNTIYF. For the CDR3, the DNA is TGTGCCAGCAGCGGAGGTGGGAACACCATATATTTT.

This sequence joins TRBV19 and TRBJ2-2; tentatively, D is TRBD1 (6 bases). V dropped 10 bases and J dropped 4 bases, with 10 bases sitting between them. This CDR3 is 12 amino acids long. Germline V CDR1 and CDR2: LNHDA, SQIVND (reference sequence). CDR3 sequence: CAIRGPTGELFF. CDR3 bases: TGTGCCATCAGGGGCCCCACCGGGGAGCTGTTTTTT.